This is a list of T cell receptor beta chains from one sample in a study of control samples from healthy donors and cancer patients. Profiling relied on immunoSEQ multiplex PCR, and the TCRdb table lists in-frame clones only, not all of them. Of some 130,000 clones listed, less than 95% were seen once; the top ten hold roughly 4%. Sequencing was performed on blood. The receptors here all came from a young man in good health. Each CDR3 is given with its conserved first and last residue. D genes are given only for firm matches. Clone size, where shown, is once, few, many, or a class for clones that have expanded.

clone size: -; J gene: TRBJ2-2; V gene: TRBV5-8; D gene: -; CDR3 DNA: TGTGCCAGCAGCTCGGGGCGACGAACCGGGGAGCTGTTTTTT; CDR3 protein: CASSSGRRTGELFF
clone size: -; J gene: TRBJ2-3; V gene: TRBV19; D gene: TRBD2; CDR3 DNA: TGTGCCAGTAGTACACCCCTTTCTAGCGGGGGCACAGATACGCAGTATTTT; CDR3 protein: CASSTPLSSGGTDTQYF
clone size: -; J gene: TRBJ1-5; V gene: TRBV30; D gene: -; CDR3 DNA: TGTGCCTGGAGTGTAGGGGGGGGCAATCAGCCCCAGCATTTT; CDR3 protein: CAWSVGGGNQPQHF
clone size: -; J gene: TRBJ2-7; V gene: TRBV28; D gene: -; CDR3 DNA: TGTGCCAGCAGTTTATCCGGGAGCCACGAGCAGTACTTC; CDR3 protein: CASSLSGSHEQYF
clone size: -; J gene: TRBJ2-6; V gene: TRBV5-1; D gene: -; CDR3 DNA: TGCGCCAGCAGCTTGGTGGTATCGGGGGCCAACGTCCTGACTTTC; CDR3 protein: CASSLVVSGANVLTF
clone size: -; J gene: TRBJ1-5; V gene: TRBV6-2/TRBV6-3; D gene: -; CDR3 DNA: TGTGCCAGCAGTTACTCGGCAGCCAGGGTGCGGCAGCCCCAGCATTTT; CDR3 protein: CASSYSAARVRQPQHF
clone size: -; J gene: TRBJ1-2; V gene: TRBV3-1/TRBV3-2; D gene: TRBD1; CDR3 DNA: TGTGCCAGCAGCCCCGGACAGGGGGTGACTTTTTATGGCTACACCTTC; CDR3 protein: CASSPGQGVTFYGYTF
clone size: -; J gene: TRBJ1-5; V gene: TRBV5-5; D gene: TRBD1; CDR3 DNA: TGTGCCAGCAGCCGGACAGGGGGCAATCAGCCCCAGCATTTT; CDR3 protein: CASSRTGGNQPQHF
clone size: -; J gene: TRBJ1-5; V gene: TRBV6-2/TRBV6-3; D gene: -; CDR3 DNA: TGTGCCAGCAGTTACTCCCACAGAGGGGCTCAGCCCCAGCATTTT; CDR3 protein: CASSYSHRGAQPQHF
clone size: -; J gene: TRBJ1-5; V gene: TRBV30; D gene: -; CDR3 DNA: TGTGCCTGCGGACGTAATCAGCCCCAGCATTTT; CDR3 protein: CACGRNQPQHF
clone size: -; J gene: TRBJ2-2; V gene: TRBV7-9; D gene: -; CDR3 DNA: TGTGCCAGCAGCGGGACGGGACTCGGGAGCACCGGGGAGCTGTTTTTT; CDR3 protein: CASSGTGLGSTGELFF
clone size: -; J gene: TRBJ1-4; V gene: TRBV30; D gene: -; CDR3 DNA: TGTGCCTGGAGTAAGGCTGAGAATGAAAAACTGTTTTTT; CDR3 protein: CAWSKAENEKLFF
clone size: -; J gene: TRBJ1-6; V gene: TRBV28; D gene: -; CDR3 DNA: TGTGCCAGCGGAGACAGGCTGTCACCCCTCCACTTT; CDR3 protein: CASGDRLSPLHF
clone size: -; J gene: TRBJ2-1; V gene: TRBV10-3; D gene: -; CDR3 DNA: TGTGCCATCAAGAATCCGGGACAATTCTACAATGAGCAGTTCTTC; CDR3 protein: CAIKNPGQFYNEQFF
clone size: -; J gene: TRBJ2-1; V gene: TRBV15; D gene: TRBD1; CDR3 DNA: TGTGCCACCAGCAGAGAGGGGGCAGGGGGCAATGAGCAGTTCTTC; CDR3 protein: CATSREGAGGNEQFF
clone size: -; J gene: TRBJ2-2; V gene: TRBV6-5; D gene: -; CDR3 DNA: TGTGCCAGCGATTTCCGGGCAACCGGGGAGCTGTTTTTT; CDR3 protein: CASDFRATGELFF
clone size: -; J gene: TRBJ1-2; V gene: TRBV5-4; D gene: -; CDR3 DNA: TGTGCCAGCAGCATGCGACCGGATGACTATGGCTACACCTTC; CDR3 protein: CASSMRPDDYGYTF
clone size: -; J gene: TRBJ2-3; V gene: TRBV18; D gene: -; CDR3 DNA: TGTGCCAGCTCAAAATACGAGGGGAGCACAGATACGCAGTATTTT; CDR3 protein: CASSKYEGSTDTQYF
clone size: once; J gene: TRBJ2-2; V gene: TRBV24-1; D gene: -; CDR3 DNA: TGTGCCACCAGTGATTCTTCCAGACAGACCGGGGAGCTGTTTTTT; CDR3 protein: CATSDSSRQTGELFF